This TCR beta chain was identified in a study of shared clonotypes between healthy human individuals (dated by TCRdb to 2020 to 2021). Concerning the study at large: A couple of women and a few men aged 18 to 49 years were included in the cohort. For each donor, three plates each were used for CD4 naive and CD4 memory, two plates were used for CD8 naive, and one plate was used for CD8 memory. To estimate repertoire size and how much clonotypes are shared between individuals, the study performed deep sequencing of blood TCR repertoires from a few healthy adults. Libraries were prepared and TCR repertoires were sequenced by different laboratories using diverse techniques, in order to increase sequencing depth and limit assay-specific biases. Each donor's leukapheresis produced roughly between about 0.8 and 10 billion PBMCs.

TCR CDR3 regions were amplified from genomic DNA by multiplex PCR using the deep immunoSEQ assay. For each cell subset, the extracted genomic DNA was distributed evenly across all wells of several immunoSEQ 96-well plates, and each plate served as one replicate. For sorted subsets, approximately 190 ng of genomic DNA, equivalent to 25,000 to 35,000 T cell genomes, went into each replicate PCR. Purified libraries were measured with a Qubit 3.0 fluorometer, size-checked on a Bioanalyzer 2100, and measured again with the KAPA Library Quantification kit. Every immunoSEQ 96-well plate was sequenced on a separate single-read 150-cycle Illumina NextSeq 550 flow cell. As for the authors' bioinformatics: The immunoSEQ output contained only junctional sequences without quality scores, so filtering could not match that applied to full-length reads. To assign V/J genes and CDR3, sequences were annotated against IMGT germline references using PyIR, a Python wrapper for IgBLAST v1.9. Reads with weak V/J assignments (E-value above 1e-6), missing CDR3, stop codons, out-of-frame junctions, or ambiguous translated residues were removed. A V3J clonotype was defined by an identical inferred V gene, J gene, and CDR3 amino acid sequence. The percentage overlap between two repertoires was calculated by dividing the number of shared unique clonotypes by the size of the smaller repertoire. Repertoire richness was assessed with RTK rarefaction, the Chao1 estimator, and Recon v2.1 estimates of unobserved clonotypes. Generation probabilities were computed with OLGA for all TCRbeta clonotypes obtained by the gDNA method from four donors. TCRdb took over this immuneACCESS table, retaining in-frame rearrangements with V and J assigned. Such tables are incomplete; in checked studies, under half of the missing clones stem from an unresolved V gene, and the remainder is unexplained. V and J calls and clone size are copied from that table; D and trimming were computed from the DNA. The sample profile shows roughly 2 million clones; about 95% of them were found once. 0.85% to 1.3% of the sample lies in the top ten.

General study outcomes and caveats: Naive subsets generally had larger estimated clonotype richness than memory subsets. Only blood was sampled, and tissue TCR repertoires likely differ from those in blood. Clonotypes shared by all four sorted-subset donors showed higher generation probabilities than non-shared clonotypes. Because the study included only a small number of donors, the genetic and exposure-history diversity represented was limited. Even with the large sequencing depth, rarefaction of the sorted-subset datasets indicated that sequencing was incomplete. When four donors were compared, the shared fraction of clonotypes was roughly 5% for naive CD4, less than 4% for naive CD8, 2% to 2.5% for memory CD4, and 0.35% to 0.4% for memory CD8. Pairwise subsampling led to the expectation that sequencing depth would affect the degree of clonotype sharing among donors.

Worth noting for this clone: Its antigen specificity is not known. No clone much larger than this one lies a single base away; base qualities are absent.

CD8 naive samples were obtained by positive selection for CCR7 among CD45RO-negative cells, yielding a CD45RA+CCR7+ population from which TemRA cells were excluded. The donors were healthy, HIV-negative adults with no recently reported acute infections or vaccinations. All donors were Caucasian adults living in Nashville, Tennessee, USA. After blood collection by leukapheresis, PBMCs were isolated using Ficoll-Histopaque density gradient centrifugation and then cryopreserved in the vapor phase of liquid nitrogen. Purity and quantity of every magnetically sorted T cell population were checked by analytical flow cytometry. Genomic DNA was isolated from each sorted fraction and quantified by UV absorbance on a Nanodrop 2000c. Trimming at the junction amounts to 0 bases on V and 5 bases on J, and the germline ends lie 14 bases apart. Taken from the germline V gene, the CDR1 and CDR2 loops are MGHRA and YSYEKL. Measured from the cysteine to the phenylalanine, the CDR3 is 15 residues long. The CDR3 DNA has 45 bases and is translated from base 1.

The sample consisted of naive CD8+ T cells sorted from blood. This specimen's cell subset or site label, interpreted: CD45RA+CCR7+. Rearrangement joined TRBV4-1 to TRBJ2-7; the D segment could be TRBD2, given 5 matching bases. The TCR comes from a man aged 18 to 30 in good health. The CDR3 protein sequence reads: CASSQEAADRNEQYF. The DNA sequence follows: TGCGCCAGCAGCCAAGAAGCAGCGGATCGAAACGAGCAGTACTTC.